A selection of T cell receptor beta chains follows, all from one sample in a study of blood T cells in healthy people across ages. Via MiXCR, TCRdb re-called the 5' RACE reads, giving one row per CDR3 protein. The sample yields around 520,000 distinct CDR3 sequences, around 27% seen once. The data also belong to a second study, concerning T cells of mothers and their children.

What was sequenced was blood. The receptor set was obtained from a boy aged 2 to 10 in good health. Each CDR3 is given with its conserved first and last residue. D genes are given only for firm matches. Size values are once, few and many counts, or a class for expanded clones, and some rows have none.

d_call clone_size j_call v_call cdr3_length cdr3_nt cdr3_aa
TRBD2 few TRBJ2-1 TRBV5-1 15 TGCGCCAGCAGCCCGGGAGCGGGAGACTACAATGAGCAGTTCTTC CASSPGAGDYNEQFF
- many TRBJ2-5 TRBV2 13 TGTGCCAGCAGGTGGAGGGTTCAAGAGACCCAGTACTTC CASRWRVQETQYF
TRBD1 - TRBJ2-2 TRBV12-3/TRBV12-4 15 TGTGCCAGCAGTCCCCGGGACAGGGGCACCGGGGAGCTGTTTTTT CASSPRDRGTGELFF
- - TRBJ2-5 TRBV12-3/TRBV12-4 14 TGTGCCAGCAGTTTCGAGGCAGGGGCGGAGACCCAGTACTTC CASSFEAGAETQYF
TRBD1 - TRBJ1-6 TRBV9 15 TGTGCCAGCAGCGCCGGGGGGACAGGGGTCTCACCCCTCCACTTT CASSAGGTGVSPLHF
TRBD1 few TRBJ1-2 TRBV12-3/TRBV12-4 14 TGTGCCAGCAGTACCGGGACAGAAGAGCATGGCTACACCTTC CASSTGTEEHGYTF
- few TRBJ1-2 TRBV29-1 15 TGCAGCGTTGACCCAAGACACGCACCGAACTATGGCTACACCTTC CSVDPRHAPNYGYTF
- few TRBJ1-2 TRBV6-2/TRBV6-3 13 TGTGCCAGCAGTTACTATCTCCGGGCAAGCTACACCTTC CASSYYLRASYTF
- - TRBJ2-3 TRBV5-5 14 TGTGCCAGCAGCCCAAATAGGGGCGAAGATACGCAGTATTTT CASSPNRGEDTQYF
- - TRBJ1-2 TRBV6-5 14 TGTGCCAGCAGTTACTGGGGGGATGACTATGGCTACACCTTC CASSYWGDDYGYTF
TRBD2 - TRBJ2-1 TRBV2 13 TGTGCCAGCGAGGGACTAGGAGGCAATGAGCAGTTCTTC CASEGLGGNEQFF
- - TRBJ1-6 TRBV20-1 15 TGCAGTGCCAGGGGTCGGGAACCCTATAATTCACCCCTCCACTTT CSARGREPYNSPLHF
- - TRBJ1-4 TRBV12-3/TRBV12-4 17 TGTGCCAACAGTTCCTCCCCCTTAGTAGCAACTAATGAAAAACTGTTTTTT CANSSSPLVATNEKLFF
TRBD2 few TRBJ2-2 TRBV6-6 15 TGTGCCAGCAGTTGGCTAGCGGTGAACACCGGGGAGCTGTTTTTT CASSWLAVNTGELFF
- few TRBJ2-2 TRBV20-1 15 TGCAGTGCCATGAACACAAGATCGAACACCGGGGAGCTGTTTTTT CSAMNTRSNTGELFF
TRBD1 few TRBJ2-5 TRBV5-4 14 TGTGCCAGCAGCTTCCGGACAGGGGAAGAGACCCAGTACTTC CASSFRTGEETQYF
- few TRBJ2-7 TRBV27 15 TGTGCCAGCAGTTCAGGGGGGGGCGGATTCTACGAGCAGTACTTC CASSSGGGGFYEQYF
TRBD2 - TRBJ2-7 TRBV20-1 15 TGCAGTGCTAGAGAGACTAGCGGTGACAAGGGAGAGCAGTACTTC CSARETSGDKGEQYF
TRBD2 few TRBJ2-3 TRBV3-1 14 TGTGCCAGCAGCCAAGCGGGAGGGCCAGATACGCAGTATTTT CASSQAGGPDTQYF
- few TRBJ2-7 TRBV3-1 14 TGTGCCAGCAGCCAAGCGGCCGGGGACGGGGAGCAGTACTTC CASSQAAGDGEQYF
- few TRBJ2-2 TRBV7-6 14 TGTGCCAGCAGCTTAGAACCGAACACCGGGGAGCTGTTTTTT CASSLEPNTGELFF
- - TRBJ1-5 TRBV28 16 TGTGCCAGCAGTTTCGTTAGGGCCTATAGCAATCAGCCCCAGCATTTT CASSFVRAYSNQPQHF
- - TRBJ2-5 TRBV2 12 TGTGCCAGCCTCAGGGCGGGGGAGACCCAGTACTTC CASLRAGETQYF
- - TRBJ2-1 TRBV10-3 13 TGTGCCATCAGTGAGGGCTACAACAATGAGCAGTTCTTC CAISEGYNNEQFF
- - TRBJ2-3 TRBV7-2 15 TGTGCCAGCAGCTTTATACGCCCCAGGCAAGATACGCAGTATTTT CASSFIRPRQDTQYF
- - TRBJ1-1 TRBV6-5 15 TGTGCCAGCAGTTACTCACCCGGGGGGAGCACTGAAGCTTTCTTT CASSYSPGGSTEAFF
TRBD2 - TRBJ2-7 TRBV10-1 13 TGCGCCAGCAGTGATGGTAGCGGGGACGAGCAGTACTTC CASSDGSGDEQYF
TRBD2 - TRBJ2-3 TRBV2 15 TGTGCCAGCAGTGAAGCCCTAGCGGGAGGGAGTACGCGGTATTTT CASSEALAGGSTRYF
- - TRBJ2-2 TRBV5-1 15 TGCGCCAGCAGCTTCAAGGTCCCTGTAGCCGGGGAGCTGTTTTTT CASSFKVPVAGELFF
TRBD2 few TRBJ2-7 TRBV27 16 TGTGCCAGCAGTTTTCGGCTAGCGGGAGGGACCTACGAGCAGTACTTC CASSFRLAGGTYEQYF
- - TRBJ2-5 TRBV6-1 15 TGTGCCGGCAAGGTCGGGCTAGGTGGTGTTGAGACCCAGTACTTC CAGKVGLGGVETQYF
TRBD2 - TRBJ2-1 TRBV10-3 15 TGTGCCATCAACCAAGCTAGCGGGAGCTACAATGAGCAGTTCTTC CAINQASGSYNEQFF
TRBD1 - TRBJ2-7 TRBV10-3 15 TGTGCCATCAGCCCAACGGGACAGGGCTCCTACGAGCAGTACTTC CAISPTGQGSYEQYF
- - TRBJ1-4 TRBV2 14 TGTGCCAGCAGCCCGGGACGGGTAAATGAAAAACTGTTTTTT CASSPGRVNEKLFF
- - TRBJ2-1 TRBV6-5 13 TGTGCCAGCAGTTACGCGAAGGGCAATGAGCAGTTCTTC CASSYAKGNEQFF
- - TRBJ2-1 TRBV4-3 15 TGCGCCAGCAGCCAACAGACCGGAGGGTACAATGAGCAGTTCTTC CASSQQTGGYNEQFF
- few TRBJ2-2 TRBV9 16 TGTGCCAGCAGCTCCTCCGCAGTTCGGGGAGCCGGGGAGCTGTTTTTT CASSSSAVRGAGELFF
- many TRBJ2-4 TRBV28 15 TGTGCCAGCGGGGAGTTTTGGGGCCCCAAAAACATTCAGTACTTC CASGEFWGPKNIQYF
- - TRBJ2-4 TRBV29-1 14 TGCAGCGTTGACTCTCCAGGGAAAAAAGACATTCAGTACTTC CSVDSPGKKDIQYF
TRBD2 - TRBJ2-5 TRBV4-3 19 TGCGCCAGCAGCCAATATTCCGGGACTAGCGGGAGTTGCGGGGAGACCCAGTACTTC CASSQYSGTSGSCGETQYF
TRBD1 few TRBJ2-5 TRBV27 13 TGTGCCAGCCGTACAGGGGGCGCGGGGGAGCAGTACTTC CASRTGGAGEQYF
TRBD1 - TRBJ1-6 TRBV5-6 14 TGTGCCAGCAGTATCGGACAGGGGAATTCACCCCTCCACTTT CASSIGQGNSPLHF
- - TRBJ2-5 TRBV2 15 TGTGCCAGCAATCCCAGACTAGGGGTTAATGAGACCCAGTACTTC CASNPRLGVNETQYF
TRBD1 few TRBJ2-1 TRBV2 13 TGTGCCAGCAGTGAGGACAGGGGAAATGAGCAGTTCTTC CASSEDRGNEQFF
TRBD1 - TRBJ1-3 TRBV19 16 TGTGCCAGTAGTACCCTTCGACAGGGCCCCGGAAACACCATATATTTT CASSTLRQGPGNTIYF
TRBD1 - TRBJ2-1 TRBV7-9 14 TGTGCCAGCAGCCTCCGGGACAGGGTAAATGAGCAGTTCTTC CASSLRDRVNEQFF
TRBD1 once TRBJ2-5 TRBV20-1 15 TGCAGTGCCGTGGAGACAGGGTGGTTTCGAGAGACCCAGTACTTC CSAVETGWFRETQYF
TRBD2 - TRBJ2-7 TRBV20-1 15 TGCAGTGCTAGTCCGTCTAGCGGGGGAAACTACGAGCAGTACTTC CSASPSSGGNYEQYF
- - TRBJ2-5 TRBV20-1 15 TGCAGTGCTAGAGATCAGTGGGGATCACAAGAGACCCAGTACTTC CSARDQWGSQETQYF
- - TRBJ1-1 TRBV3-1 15 TGTGCCAGCAGCCCATACGGGGAGGCTCACACTGAAGCTTTCTTT CASSPYGEAHTEAFF
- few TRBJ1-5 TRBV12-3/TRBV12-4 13 TGTGCCAGCAGTTTCGTGGGTATTCAGCCCCAGCATTTT CASSFVGIQPQHF
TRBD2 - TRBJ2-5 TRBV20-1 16 TGCAGTGCTCCTCGGGGGGTAGCGGGAGATCGAGAGACCCAGTACTTC CSAPRGVAGDRETQYF
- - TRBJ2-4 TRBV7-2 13 TGTGCCAGCAGCTTAGGTAGCAGGGACATTCAGTACTTC CASSLGSRDIQYF
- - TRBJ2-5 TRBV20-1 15 TGCAGTGCTCCCGCCAAGGGGCGGGGACAAGAGACCCAGTACTTC CSAPAKGRGQETQYF
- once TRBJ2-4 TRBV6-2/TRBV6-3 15 TGTGCCAGCAGTTACGAGCTTTTCGCCAAAAACATTCAGTACTTC CASSYELFAKNIQYF
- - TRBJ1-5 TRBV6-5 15 TGTGCCAGCAGTTACGACGGGGGGCCGGGTCAGCCCCAGCATTTT CASSYDGGPGQPQHF
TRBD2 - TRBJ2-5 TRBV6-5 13 TGTGCCAGCAAGACTAGCGGGAGAGAGACCCAGTACTTC CASKTSGRETQYF
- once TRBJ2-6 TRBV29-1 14 TGCAGCGCTTCCCCCCTCTCCGGGGCCAACGTCCTGACTTTC CSASPLSGANVLTF
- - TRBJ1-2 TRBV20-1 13 TGCAGTGCTAGAGATGCTGTGCACTTTGGCTACACCTTC CSARDAVHFGYTF
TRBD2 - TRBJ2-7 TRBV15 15 TGTGCCACCAGCAGCTACGGACTAGCGGGATACGAGCAGTACTTC CATSSYGLAGYEQYF